This TCR beta chain came from a study of technical replicates of blood from four donors. This clone was detected once. TCRdb keeps only in-frame clones here, not all; method: immunoSEQ multiplex PCR. The data hold tens of thousands of clones, with around 87% observed a single time. V lost 5 bases and J lost 6, with 11 bases in between. Germline loops: CDR1 PRHDT, CDR2 FYEKMQ (reference sequence). CDR3 size: 12 residues. Sequenced input: PBMCs. The receptor's source is a human donor in good health. Some clones in this sample may be carry-over from other donors' samples. V gene TRBV13 combines with J gene TRBJ2-7; no firm D call. CDR3 bases: TGTGCCAGCAGCCGGCCTCCTAGCGAGCAGTACTTC. Its protein is CASSRPPSEQYF.